This T cell receptor beta chain was sequenced during a study of cytomegalovirus exposure and HLA in healthy donors. Regarding the study as a whole: Information on immune exposure was restricted to one variable (CMV serostatus). Later, an analysis showed that TCR beta chains associated with HLA were more clonally expanded than others that were equally common.

As regards this clone: Its antigen is not identified.

PCR used 60 Vbeta primers and 13 Jbeta primers. Assay: immunoSEQ multiplex PCR; the TCRdb copy retains only in-frame clones and omits some. The sample records roughly 120,000 clones, roughly 70% being singletons. Sequencing was performed on PBMCs. This TCR was recovered from a young man in good health and CMV-seropositive.

In nucleotides, the CDR3 is TGTGCCAGCAGCCAAGATCTGGGCGGGAGCACTGAAGCTTTCTTT. It translates to CASSQDLGGSTEAFF. The chain joins TRBV14 to TRBJ1-1; no firm D call. This CDR3 is 15 amino acids long. Per germline, CDR1 SGHDN and CDR2 FVKESK. Trimming took off 0 bases at V and 4 bases at J, with 12 bases between the two ends. The entire variable domain, with the rest obtained from reference TRBV14 and TRBJ1-1, is as follows: EAGVTQFPSHSVIEKGQTVTLRCDPISGHDNLYWYRRVMGKEIKFLLHFVKESKQDESGMPNNRFLAERTGGTYSTLKVQPAELEDSGVYFCASSQDLGGSTEAFFGQGTRLTVV.